The clone carrying this TCR beta chain showed up many times. The antigen is unknown. The data stem from a study of regulatory T cells in long-lasting Graves disease. The study's findings and limits: Persistent Graves' patients showed less TCR diversity than newly diagnosed patients showed. A reduction in accuracy may have resulted from the small sample size. Shared public clonotypes totalled some 2,500 in persistent patients, compared with some 920 in new patients.

The authors built TCR beta libraries using iRepertoire HTBI primers and Arm-PCR of CDR3 regions. Each CDR3 protein is one row after TCRdb ran MiXCR on the multiplex PCR reads. The sample has about 290,000 distinct CDR3 sequences, roughly a fifth seen once. The V segment lost 7 bases and the J segment 4 bases; nucleotides outside the gene matches: 6. This CDR3 is 13 amino acids long. Per the germline V gene, CDR1 is MNHNS and CDR2 is SASEGT. Time point reported: persistent/refractory GD, antithyroid drugs over 5 years with positive TRAb. RNA extracted from PBMCs served as the sequencing template. The sequences come from peripheral blood mononuclear cells (PBMCs), collected when the disease was refractory, from a patient treated with antithyroid drugs. This chain joins TRBV6-1 and TRBJ1-2, with 7 bases that match TRBD1. The sequence derives from a female donor with Graves disease. The CDR3 region has the DNA TGTGCCAGCACCCGGACAGGAGGCTATGGCTACACCTTC. Residues: CASTRTGGYGYTF.